This section outlines one TCR beta chain sequence together with its context. These data originate in a study of blood T cell repertoires in COVID-19. Study-level information: From the United States, Italy and Spain came samples of acute and convalescent COVID-19. PBMCs, B-cell-depleted T cells, or T cells provided the cDNA or gDNA that made up the material.

This CDR3 region has 10 residues. CDR1 MNHEY and CDR2 SMNVEV come from the germline V gene (reference sequence). V was trimmed by 5 bases and J by 13 bases, leaving 9 bases between them. Per the original methods: Amplifying reference gene primers gave estimates of nucleated cell counts. Clones were sequenced by immunoSEQ multiplex PCR, and TCRdb holds only the in-frame ones, with some missing. Clonal size and the V and J genes are those of that table, whereas D and trimming came from the DNA. Altogether approximately 360,000 clones are present, approximately 88% being singletons, with the ten largest covering roughly 1.2%.

This TCR derives from a man aged 40-50 years with acute or convalescent COVID-19. The sequenced sample consisted of peripheral blood. The chain has TRBV27 and TRBJ2-1; tentatively, D is TRBD2 (5 bases). The CDR3 DNA reads as TGTGCCAGCAGTCCCGGGATACAGTTCTTC. This codes for CASSPGIQFF.